The source of this TCR beta chain is a study of blood T cell repertoires in COVID-19. Study-wide background: Nucleic acid was either cDNA or gDNA, and it came from T cells, B-cell-depleted T cells, or PBMCs.

Sequencing was performed with immunoSEQ multiplex PCR; in TCRdb, only in-frame clones are kept and a portion is missing. The sample lists 230,000 or so clones, around 84% seen once, with under 8% in the top ten. This clone has just one count. The specimen sequenced was PBMCs or T cells enriched from blood (not recorded which). This receptor was taken from a woman between 50 and 59 years old who had been exposed to COVID-19.

The CDR3 is CASSRRDRGNEQFF. The CDR3 DNA sequence: TGTGCCAGCAGTCGCCGGGACAGGGGGAATGAGCAGTTCTTC. This sequence joins TRBV6-5 and TRBJ2-1; 11 nucleotides line up with TRBD1. The length of the CDR3 is 14 residues. In germline, CDR1 is MNHEY, CDR2 SVGAGI. The V gene end was trimmed by 5 bases and the J gene end by 7 bases; junction bases not matched to a gene: 4.